Given below is one T cell receptor (beta chain) in context. Its antigen is currently unknown. This entry comes from a study of beta chain features in type 1 diabetes. The wider study: Similarity in age, gender and cell yields was seen between patients and healthy donors. Study-level findings and limits: TCRB CDR3s from Type 1 diabetes patients were moderately but significantly shorter in all four CD4+ subsets. The study found that naive, central memory and Treg TCRB repertoires appeared more similar in patients than in healthy donors. More deletions and fewer insertions at VDJ junctions were found in patients with type 1 diabetes.

A heparinised blood draw that averaged approximately 110 mL was obtained once from each donor. The isolated RNA, all of it, was reverse transcribed, so expressed TCRB transcripts were what got sequenced. Profiled with immunoSEQ multiplex PCR; TCRdb holds only in-frame clones, not every one. The data contain around 250,000 clones, more than 13% of them singletons. CDR3 length equals 15 residues. The V end was cut by 0 bases, the J end by 4 bases, with 13 bases between. CDR1 is ENHRY, CDR2 SYGVKD, per germline. The chain combines TRBV10-3 with TRBJ2-7; D remains ambiguous. This sequence originates from a man aged 30-40 years with type 1 diabetes. Material: naive CD4+ T cells from blood. The CDR3 DNA reads TGTGCCATCAGTGAGTCGGCCGCGGCTCGGTACGAGCAGTACTTC. It is translated as CAISESAAARYEQYF.